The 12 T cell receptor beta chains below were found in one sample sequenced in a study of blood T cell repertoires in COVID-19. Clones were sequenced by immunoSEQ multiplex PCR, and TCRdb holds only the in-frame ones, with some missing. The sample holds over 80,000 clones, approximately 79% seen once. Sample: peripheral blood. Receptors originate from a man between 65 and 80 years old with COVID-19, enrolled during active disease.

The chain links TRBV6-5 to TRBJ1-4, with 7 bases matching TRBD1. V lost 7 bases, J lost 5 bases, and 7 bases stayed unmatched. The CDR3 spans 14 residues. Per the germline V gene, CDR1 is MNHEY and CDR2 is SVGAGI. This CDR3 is CASNFGTDNEKLFF. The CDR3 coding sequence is TGTGCCAGCAATTTTGGGACAGACAATGAAAAACTGTTTTTT.

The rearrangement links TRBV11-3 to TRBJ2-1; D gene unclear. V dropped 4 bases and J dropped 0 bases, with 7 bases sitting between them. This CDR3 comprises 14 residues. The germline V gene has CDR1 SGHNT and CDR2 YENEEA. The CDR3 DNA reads TGTGCCAGCAGCTCCTCCGGCTCCTACAATGAGCAGTTCTTC. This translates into CASSSSGSYNEQFF.

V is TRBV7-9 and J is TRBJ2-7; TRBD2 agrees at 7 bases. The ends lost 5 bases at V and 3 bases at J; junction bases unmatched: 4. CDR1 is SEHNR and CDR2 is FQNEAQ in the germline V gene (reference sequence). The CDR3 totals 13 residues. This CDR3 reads CASSLPGGYEQYF. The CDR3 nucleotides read TGTGCCAGCAGCCTCCCGGGGGGCTACGAGCAGTACTTC.

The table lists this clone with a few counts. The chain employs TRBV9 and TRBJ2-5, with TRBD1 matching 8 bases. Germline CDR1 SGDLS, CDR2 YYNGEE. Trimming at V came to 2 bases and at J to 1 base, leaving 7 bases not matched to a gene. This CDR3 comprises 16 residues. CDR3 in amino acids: CASSVTTGDLQETQYF. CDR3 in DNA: TGTGCCAGCAGCGTCACGACAGGGGACCTCCAAGAGACCCAGTACTTC. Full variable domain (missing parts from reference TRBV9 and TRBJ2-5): DSGVTQTPKHLITATGQRVTLRCSPRSGDLSVYWYQQSLDQGLQFLIQYYNGEERAKGNILERFSAQQFPDLHSELNLSSLELGDSALYFCASSVTTGDLQETQYFGPGTRLLVL.

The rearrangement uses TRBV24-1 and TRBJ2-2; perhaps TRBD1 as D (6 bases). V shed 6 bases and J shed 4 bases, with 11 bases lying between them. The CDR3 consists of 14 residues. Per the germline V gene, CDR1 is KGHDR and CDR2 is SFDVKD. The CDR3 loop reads CATSPGAGTGELFF. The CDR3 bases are TGTGCCACCAGTCCAGGGGCAGGCACCGGGGAGCTGTTTTTT.

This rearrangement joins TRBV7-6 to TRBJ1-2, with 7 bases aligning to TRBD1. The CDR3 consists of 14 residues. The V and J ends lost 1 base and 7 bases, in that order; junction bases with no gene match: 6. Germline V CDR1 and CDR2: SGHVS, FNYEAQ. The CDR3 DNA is TGTGCCAGCAGCTTAGATTCAGGGGGAGGTGGCTACACCTTC. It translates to CASSLDSGGGGYTF. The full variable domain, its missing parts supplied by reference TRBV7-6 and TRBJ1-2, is GAGVSQSPRYKVTKRGQDVALRCDPISGHVSLYWYRQALGQGPEFLTYFNYEAQQDKSGLPNDRFSAERPEGSISTLTIQRTEQRDSAMYRCASSLDSGGGGYTFGSGTRLTVV.

The DNA of the CDR3 is TGCGCCAGCAGCTCCGGGACTAGCGGGGGGACGTCAGATACGCAGTATTTT. As protein: CASSSGTSGGTSDTQYF. The rearrangement links TRBV5-1 to TRBJ2-3, with 15 bases aligning to TRBD2. V was pared by 3 bases and J by 4 bases, with 6 bases of the junction left unmatched. The CDR3 consists of 17 residues. CDR1 is SGHRS, CDR2 YFSETQ, per germline.

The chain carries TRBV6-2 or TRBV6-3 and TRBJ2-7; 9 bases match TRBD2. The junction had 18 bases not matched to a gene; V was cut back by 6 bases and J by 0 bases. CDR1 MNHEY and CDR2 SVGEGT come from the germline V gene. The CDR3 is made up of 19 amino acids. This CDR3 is CASSPGVSLTSGASYEQYF. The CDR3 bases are TGTGCCAGCAGCCCCGGAGTTTCTTTGACTAGCGGAGCCTCCTACGAGCAGTACTTC.

CDR3 sequence (DNA): TGTGCCAGCAGCTTGACTCCGGGGAAAAACACTGAAGCTTTCTTT. Amino acid sequence: CASSLTPGKNTEAFF. The rearrangement joins TRBV11-2 to TRBJ1-1; D unclear. Deletions cut 3 bases from V and 2 bases from J, with 13 bases between. The CDR3 is made up of 15 amino acids. Germline CDR1 and CDR2: SGHAT and FQNNGV.

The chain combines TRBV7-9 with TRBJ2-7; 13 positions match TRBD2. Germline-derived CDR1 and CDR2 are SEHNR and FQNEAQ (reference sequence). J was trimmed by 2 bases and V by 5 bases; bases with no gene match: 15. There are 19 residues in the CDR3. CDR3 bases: TGTGCCAGCAGCCTCCGGGACTCAGGGACTAGCGGGATCCCCTACGAGCAGTACTTC. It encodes CASSLRDSGTSGIPYEQYF.

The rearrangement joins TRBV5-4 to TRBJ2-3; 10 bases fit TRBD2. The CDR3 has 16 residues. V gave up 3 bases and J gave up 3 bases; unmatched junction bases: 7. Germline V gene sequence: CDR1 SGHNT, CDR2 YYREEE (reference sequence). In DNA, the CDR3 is TGTGCCAGCAGCTCGCCTAGCGGGAGCGATACAGATACGCAGTATTTT. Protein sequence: CASSSPSGSDTDTQYF.

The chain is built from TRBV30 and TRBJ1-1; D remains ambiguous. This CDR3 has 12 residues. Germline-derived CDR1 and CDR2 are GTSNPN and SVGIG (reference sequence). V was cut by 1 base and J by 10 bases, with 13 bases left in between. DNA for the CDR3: TGTGCCTGGAGTGGGAGTGCCCTGGGAGCTTTCTTT. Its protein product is CAWSGSALGAFF.